Listed here are 10 T cell receptor beta chains from one sample, sequenced in a study of vaccination and CD4 T cells after COVID-19. The Oncomine TCR Beta short-read assay sequenced DNA from cultured CD4+ T cells. MiXCR was run by TCRdb on the PCR reads, yielding one entry per CDR3 protein. This table has around 12,000 distinct CDR3 sequences, 70% to 75% appearing once. These receptors are not linked to any known antigen. Treatment given: roughly 10-day PBMC culture with coronavirus spike peptide pools or control peptides (ViraFEST assay). Source: CD4+ T cells from blood, cultured in vitro, taken after SARS-CoV-2 vaccination. The receptors were gathered from a human donor who received a COVID-19 vaccine.

CDR3 DNA sequence: TGTGCCACCAAGGACAGGGGCGACCACAATGAGCAGTTCTTC. The encoded protein is CATKDRGDHNEQFF. The chain has TRBV19 and TRBJ2-1; 9 nucleotides align to TRBD1. Trimming took 10 bases from V and 5 from J; bases not matched to a gene: 9. Germline-derived CDR1 and CDR2 are LNHDA and SQIVND (reference sequence). The length of the CDR3 is 14 residues. The full variable domain, completed using reference TRBV19 and TRBJ2-1, is DGGITQSPKYLFRKEGQNVTLSCEQNLNHDAMYWYRQDPGQGLRLIYYSQIVNDFQKGDIAEGYSVSREKKESFPLTVTSAQKNPTAFYLCATKDRGDHNEQFFGPGTRLTVL.

V gene TRBV7-2 combines with J gene TRBJ2-3; the D is unclear. The CDR3 runs 17 residues. Trimming stripped 3 bases from V and 0 bases from J, with 16 bases between. Germline CDR1 and CDR2: SGHTA and FQGNSA. The CDR3 loop reads CASSFQRSRASTDTQYF. The CDR3 nucleotides read TGTGCCAGCAGCTTTCAGCGTTCACGTGCTAGCACAGATACGCAGTATTTT.

The chain uses TRBV6-5 and TRBJ2-3, with D unresolved. CDR3 length: 13 residues. Germline-derived CDR1 and CDR2 are MNHEY and SVGAGI. V was cut by 4 bases and J by 2 bases, with 7 bases left in between. In nucleotides, the CDR3 is TGTGCCAGCAGTTCGGAAGCCACAGATACGCAGTATTTT. Protein product: CASSSEATDTQYF.

The V call is TRBV30, the J call TRBJ1-3, with D maybe TRBD1 (5 bases). The CDR3 covers 12 residues. V lost 1 base and J lost 11, with 12 bases in between. Germline lookup yields CDR1 GTSNPN and CDR2 SVGIG (reference sequence). The CDR3 DNA reads as TGTGCCTGGAGTGAAGGGGCGCAGGCCATATATTTT. Amino acids: CAWSEGAQAIYF.

The table lists this clonotype with a few counts. The rearrangement links TRBV20-1 to TRBJ1-2, with a possible D match to TRBD1 (6 bases). The CDR3 runs 14 residues. The germline CDR1 and CDR2 sequences are DFQATT and SNEGSKA (reference sequence). V dropped 2 bases and J dropped 6 bases, with 16 bases sitting between them. The CDR3 protein is CSARPPTGANGYTF. In nucleotides, the CDR3 is TGCAGTGCTAGACCCCCGACAGGCGCGAATGGCTACACCTTC.

A word on this clonotype: Germline is not matched at one junction end, which may reflect a read error. This chain links TRBV4-1 with TRBJ2-3; 9 positions agree with TRBD2. Germline CDR1 reads MGHRA; CDR2 reads YSYEKL. This CDR3 comprises 14 residues. For the CDR3, the DNA is TGCGCCAGCAGCCAAGACCCTATAGCGGGGGCCCCTAATTTT. Translation: CASSQDPIAGAPNF.

The V and J genes are TRBV12-3 or TRBV12-4 and TRBJ1-1; no clear D. Trimming removed 2 bases at V and 5 bases at J, with 15 bases between. The CDR3 has 15 amino acids. CDR3 amino acids: CASSLSRQRGTEAFF. The CDR3 region has the DNA TGTGCCAGCAGTTTATCCAGGCAAAGAGGGACTGAAGCTTTCTTT.

The chain has TRBV10-1 and TRBJ2-7, with 7 positions matching TRBD1. This CDR3 has 14 residues. V gave up 6 bases and J gave up 3 bases; unmatched junction bases: 8. Germline CDR1 WNHNN, CDR2 SYGVQD (reference sequence). Written as DNA, the CDR3 is TGCGCCAGCAGCCCGGGACAGCCAAGCTACGAGCAGTACTTC. This encodes CASSPGQPSYEQYF.

This chain joins TRBV20-1 and TRBJ2-7; 13 nucleotides match TRBD2. The V segment lost 3 bases and the J segment 1 base; nucleotides outside the gene matches: 6. The germline gives CDR1 DFQATT, CDR2 SNEGSKA (reference sequence). This CDR3 is 16 amino acids long. CDR3 coding DNA: TGCAGTGCTAGCGGGACTAGCGGGGATAATTCCTACGAGCAGTACTTC. It is translated as CSASGTSGDNSYEQYF.

This chain joins TRBV19 and TRBJ2-5, with TRBD1 matching 8 bases. The CDR3 consists of 14 residues. CDR1 LNHDA and CDR2 SQIVND come from the germline V gene (reference sequence). J gave up 4 bases and V 3 bases, and 4 bases lay outside the gene matches. The CDR3 protein is CASSIDRGTETQYF. The CDR3 DNA reads TGTGCCAGTAGTATCGACAGGGGAACAGAGACCCAGTACTTC. Variable domain in full (rest from reference TRBV19 and TRBJ2-5): DGGITQSPKYLFRKEGQNVTLSCEQNLNHDAMYWYRQDPGQGLRLIYYSQIVNDFQKGDIAEGYSVSREKKESFPLTVTSAQKNPTAFYLCASSIDRGTETQYFGPGTRLLVL.